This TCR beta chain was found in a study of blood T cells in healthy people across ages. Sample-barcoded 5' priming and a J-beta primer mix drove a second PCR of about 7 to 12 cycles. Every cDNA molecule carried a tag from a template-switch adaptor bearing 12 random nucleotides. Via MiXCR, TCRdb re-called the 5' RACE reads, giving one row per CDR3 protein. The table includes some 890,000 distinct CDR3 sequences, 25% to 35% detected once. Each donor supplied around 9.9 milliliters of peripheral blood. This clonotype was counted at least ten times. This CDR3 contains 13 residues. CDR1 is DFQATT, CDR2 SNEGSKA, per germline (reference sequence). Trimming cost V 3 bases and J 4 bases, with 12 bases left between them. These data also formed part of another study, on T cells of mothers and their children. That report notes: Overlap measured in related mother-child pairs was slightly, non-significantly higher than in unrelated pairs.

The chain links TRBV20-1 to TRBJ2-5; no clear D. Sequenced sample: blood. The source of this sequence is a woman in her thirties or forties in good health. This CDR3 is CSASGGGLETQYF. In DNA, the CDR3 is TGCAGTGCTAGCGGCGGTGGGCTAGAGACCCAGTACTTC.